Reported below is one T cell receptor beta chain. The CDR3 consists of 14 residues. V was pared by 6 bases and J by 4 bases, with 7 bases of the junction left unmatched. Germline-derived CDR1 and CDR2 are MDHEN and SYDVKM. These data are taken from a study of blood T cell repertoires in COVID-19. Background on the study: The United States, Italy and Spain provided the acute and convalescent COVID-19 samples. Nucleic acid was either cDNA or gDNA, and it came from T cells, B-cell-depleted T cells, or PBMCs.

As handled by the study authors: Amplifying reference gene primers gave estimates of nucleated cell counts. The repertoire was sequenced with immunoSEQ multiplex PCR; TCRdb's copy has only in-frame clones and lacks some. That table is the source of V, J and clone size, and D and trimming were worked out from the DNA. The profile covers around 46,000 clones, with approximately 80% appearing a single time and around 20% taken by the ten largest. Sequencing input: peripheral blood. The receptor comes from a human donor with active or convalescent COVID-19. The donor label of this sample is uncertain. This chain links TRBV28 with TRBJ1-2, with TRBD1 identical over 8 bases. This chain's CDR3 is CASSTGGGRYGYTF. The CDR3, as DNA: TGTGCCAGCAGCACAGGGGGAGGCCGCTATGGCTACACCTTC.